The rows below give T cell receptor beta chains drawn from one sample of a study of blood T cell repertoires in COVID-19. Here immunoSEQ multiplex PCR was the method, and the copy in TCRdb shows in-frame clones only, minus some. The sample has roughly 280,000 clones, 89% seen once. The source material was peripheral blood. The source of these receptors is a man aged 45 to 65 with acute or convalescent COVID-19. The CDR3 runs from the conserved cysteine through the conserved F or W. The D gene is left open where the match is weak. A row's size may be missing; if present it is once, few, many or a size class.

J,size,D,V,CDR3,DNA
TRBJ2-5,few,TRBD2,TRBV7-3,CASSPRGSGGGETQYF,TGTGCCAGCAGCCCCCGGGGAAGCGGGGGAGGAGAGACCCAGTACTTC
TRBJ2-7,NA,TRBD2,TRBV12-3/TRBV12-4,CASSPGGGHEQYF,TGTGCCAGCAGTCCGGGAGGGGGGCACGAGCAGTACTTC
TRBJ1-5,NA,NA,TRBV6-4,CASSEGRAGGPQHF,TGTGCCAGCAGTGAGGGCAGGGCCGGCGGGCCCCAGCATTTT
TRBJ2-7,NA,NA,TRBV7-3,CASSLDRSTAYEQYF,TGTGCCAGCAGCTTAGACAGGTCGACCGCCTACGAGCAGTACTTC
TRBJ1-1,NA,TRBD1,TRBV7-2,CASSLGGHRGGEAFF,TGTGCCAGCAGCTTAGGGGGCCACAGGGGTGGTGAAGCTTTCTTT
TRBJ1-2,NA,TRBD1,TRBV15,CATSRDRQGHGYTF,TGTGCCACCAGCAGAGATCGACAGGGCCATGGCTACACCTTC
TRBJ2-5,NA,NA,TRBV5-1,CASGRVGETQYF,TGCGCCAGCGGCAGGGTAGGGGAGACCCAGTACTTC
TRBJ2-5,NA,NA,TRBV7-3,CASSPGGWTQYF,TGTGCCAGCAGCCCAGGGGGGTGGACCCAGTACTTC
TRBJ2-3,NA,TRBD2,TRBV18,CASSTGTSGIDTQYF,TGTGCCAGCTCAACAGGGACTAGCGGGATCGATACGCAGTATTTT
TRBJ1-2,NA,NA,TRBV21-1,CASSSPDRKNYGYTF,TGTGCCAGCAGCTCCCCGGACAGAAAAAACTATGGCTACACCTTC
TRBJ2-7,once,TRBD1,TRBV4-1,CASSSPGTGTYEQYF,TGCGCCAGCAGCTCCCCAGGGACAGGGACCTACGAGCAGTACTTC
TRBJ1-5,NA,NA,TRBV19,CASSLAGVFQPQHF,TGTGCCAGTAGTCTAGCAGGGGTATTTCAGCCCCAGCATTTT
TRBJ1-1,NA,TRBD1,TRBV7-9,CASNHRQGSTNTEAFF,TGTGCCAGCAATCATCGACAGGGGTCTACGAACACTGAAGCTTTCTTT
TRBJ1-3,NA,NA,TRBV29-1,CSGGEANSGNTIYF,TGCAGCGGAGGGGAGGCGAACTCTGGAAACACCATATATTTT
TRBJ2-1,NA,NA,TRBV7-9,CASSLSPSENEQFF,TGTGCCAGCAGCTTATCCCCCTCGGAGAATGAGCAGTTCTTC
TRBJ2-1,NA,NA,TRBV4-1,CASSQDPGGNEQFF,TGCGCCAGCAGCCAAGACCCCGGCGGCAATGAGCAGTTCTTC
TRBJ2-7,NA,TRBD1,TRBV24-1,CATSDSTGAQYF,TGTGCCACCAGTGATTCGACAGGGGCGCAGTACTTC
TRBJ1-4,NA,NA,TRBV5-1,CASSFGTYEKLFF,TGCGCCAGCAGCTTCGGGACATACGAAAAACTGTTTTTT
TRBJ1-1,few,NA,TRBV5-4,CASSPPGQGTEAFF,TGTGCCAGCAGCCCTCCAGGGCAGGGCACTGAAGCTTTCTTT
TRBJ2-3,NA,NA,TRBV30,CAWSMRVKADTQYF,TGTGCCTGGAGTATGCGGGTCAAGGCAGATACGCAGTATTTT
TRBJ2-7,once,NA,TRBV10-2,CASSEAVSEQYF,TGCGCCAGCAGTGAGGCGGTAAGCGAGCAGTACTTC
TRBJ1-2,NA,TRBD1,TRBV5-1,CASARTTGQVDGGYTF,TGCGCCAGCGCACGAACCACGGGACAGGTGGATGGTGGCTACACCTTC
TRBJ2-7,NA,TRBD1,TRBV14,CASSRQGQQSYEQYF,TGTGCCAGCAGCCGACAGGGACAGCAATCTTACGAGCAGTACTTC
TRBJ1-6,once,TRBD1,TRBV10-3,CAISDPTGGESPLHF,TGTGCCATCAGTGATCCGACAGGGGGCGAATCACCCCTCCACTTT
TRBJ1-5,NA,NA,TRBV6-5,CAGGQWDNQPQHF,TGTGCCGGAGGACAGTGGGACAATCAGCCCCAGCATTTT
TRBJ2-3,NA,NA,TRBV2,CASSEDGGGDTQYF,TGTGCCAGCAGTGAAGACGGGGGTGGAGATACGCAGTATTTT
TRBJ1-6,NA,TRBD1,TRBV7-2,CASSSGQGARSPLHF,TGTGCCAGCAGCTCGGGACAGGGGGCGCGATCACCCCTCCACTTT
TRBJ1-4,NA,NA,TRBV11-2,CASSLVAGWTNEKLFF,TGTGCCAGCAGCTTAGTCGCAGGGTGGACTAATGAAAAACTGTTTTTT
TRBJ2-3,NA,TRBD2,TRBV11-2,CASSLMGLASDTQYF,TGTGCCAGCAGCCTAATGGGACTAGCATCAGATACGCAGTATTTT
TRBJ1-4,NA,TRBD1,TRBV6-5,CASRGQPRSLEKLFF,TGTGCCAGCCGGGGACAGCCCAGATCCCTTGAAAAACTGTTTTTT
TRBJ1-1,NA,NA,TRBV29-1,CSVSGGSTEAFF,TGCAGCGTGTCAGGCGGGAGCACTGAAGCTTTCTTT
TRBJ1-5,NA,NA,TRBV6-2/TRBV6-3,CASSWYGNSNQPQHF,TGTGCCAGCAGTTGGTACGGTAATAGCAATCAGCCCCAGCATTTT